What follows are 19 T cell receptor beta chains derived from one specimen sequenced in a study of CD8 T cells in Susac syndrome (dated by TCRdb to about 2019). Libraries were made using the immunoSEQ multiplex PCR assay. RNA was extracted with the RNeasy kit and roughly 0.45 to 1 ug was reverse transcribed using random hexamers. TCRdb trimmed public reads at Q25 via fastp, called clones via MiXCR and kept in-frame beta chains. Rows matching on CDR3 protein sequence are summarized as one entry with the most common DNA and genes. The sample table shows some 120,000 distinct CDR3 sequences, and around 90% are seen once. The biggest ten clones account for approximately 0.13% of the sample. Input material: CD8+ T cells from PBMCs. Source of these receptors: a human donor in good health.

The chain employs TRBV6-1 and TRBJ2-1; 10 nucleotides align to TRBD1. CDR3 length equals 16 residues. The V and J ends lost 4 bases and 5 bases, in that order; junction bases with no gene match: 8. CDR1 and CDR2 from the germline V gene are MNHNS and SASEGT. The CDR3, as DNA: TGTGCCAGCAGTGGGGGACAGGGGTTAATGAACAATGAGCAGTTCTTC. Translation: CASSGGQGLMNNEQFF.

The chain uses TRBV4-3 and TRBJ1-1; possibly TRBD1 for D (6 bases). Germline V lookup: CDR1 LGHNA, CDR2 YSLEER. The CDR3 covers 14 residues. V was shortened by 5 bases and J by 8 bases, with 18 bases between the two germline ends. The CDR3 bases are TGCGCCAGCAGCTACGGTCGCGGGAGGGGGGAAGCTTTCTTT. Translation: CASSYGRGRGEAFF.

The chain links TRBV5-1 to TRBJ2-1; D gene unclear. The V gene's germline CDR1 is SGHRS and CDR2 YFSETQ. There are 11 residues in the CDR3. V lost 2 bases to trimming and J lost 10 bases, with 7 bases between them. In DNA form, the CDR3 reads TGCGCCAGCAGCTTAACAGTCGAGCAGTTCTTC. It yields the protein CASSLTVEQFF.

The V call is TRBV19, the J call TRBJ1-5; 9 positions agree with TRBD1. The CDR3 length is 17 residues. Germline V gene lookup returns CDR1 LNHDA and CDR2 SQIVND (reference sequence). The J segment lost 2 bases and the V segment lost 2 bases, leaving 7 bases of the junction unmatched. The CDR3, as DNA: TGTGCCAGTAGTATAAACAGGGGGCGTAGTGGCAATCAGCCCCAGCATTTT. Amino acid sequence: CASSINRGRSGNQPQHF.

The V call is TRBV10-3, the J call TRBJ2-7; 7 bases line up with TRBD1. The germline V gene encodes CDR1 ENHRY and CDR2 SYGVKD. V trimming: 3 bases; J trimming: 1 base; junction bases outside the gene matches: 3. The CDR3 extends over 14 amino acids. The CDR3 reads CAISDRTGSYEQYF. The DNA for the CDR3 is TGTGCCATCAGTGATAGGACAGGATCCTACGAGCAGTACTTC.

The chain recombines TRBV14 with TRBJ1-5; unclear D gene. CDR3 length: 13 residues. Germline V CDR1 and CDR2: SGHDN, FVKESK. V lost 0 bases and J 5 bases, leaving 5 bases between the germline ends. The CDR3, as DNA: TGTGCCAGCAGCCAAGAAAGGGATCAGCCCCAGCATTTT. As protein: CASSQERDQPQHF.

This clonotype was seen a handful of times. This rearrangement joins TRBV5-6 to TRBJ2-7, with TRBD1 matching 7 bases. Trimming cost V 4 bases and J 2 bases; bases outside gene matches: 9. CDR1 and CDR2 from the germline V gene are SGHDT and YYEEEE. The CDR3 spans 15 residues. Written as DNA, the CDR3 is TGTGCCAGCAGCACCTGGGACAGAGCCACCTACGAGCAGTACTTC. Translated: CASSTWDRATYEQYF.

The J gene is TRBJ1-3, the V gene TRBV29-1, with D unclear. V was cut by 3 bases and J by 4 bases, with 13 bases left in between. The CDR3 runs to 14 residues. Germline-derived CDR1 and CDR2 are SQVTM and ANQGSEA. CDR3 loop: CSVDRSRAGNTIYF. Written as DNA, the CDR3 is TGCAGCGTTGATCGGTCCAGAGCGGGAAACACCATATATTTT.

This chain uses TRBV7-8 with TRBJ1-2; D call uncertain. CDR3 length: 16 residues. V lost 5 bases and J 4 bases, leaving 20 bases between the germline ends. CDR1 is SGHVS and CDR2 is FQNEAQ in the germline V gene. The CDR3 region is CASSQNGRLGGYGYTF. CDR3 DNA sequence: TGTGCCAGCAGCCAAAACGGACGACTCGGAGGCTATGGCTACACCTTC.

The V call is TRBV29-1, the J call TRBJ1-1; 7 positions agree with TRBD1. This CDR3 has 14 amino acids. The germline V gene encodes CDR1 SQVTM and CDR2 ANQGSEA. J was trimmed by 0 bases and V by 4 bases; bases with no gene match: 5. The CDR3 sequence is CSVARGQVNTEAFF. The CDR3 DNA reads TGCAGCGTTGCCCGCGGACAGGTGAACACTGAAGCTTTCTTT.

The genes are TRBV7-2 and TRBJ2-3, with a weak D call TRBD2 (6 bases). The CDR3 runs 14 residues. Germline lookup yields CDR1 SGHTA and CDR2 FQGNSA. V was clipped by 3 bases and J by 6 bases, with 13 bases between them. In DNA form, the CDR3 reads TGTGCCAGCAGCTTCTTAAGCGGGCGTGATACGCAGTATTTT. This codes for CASSFLSGRDTQYF.

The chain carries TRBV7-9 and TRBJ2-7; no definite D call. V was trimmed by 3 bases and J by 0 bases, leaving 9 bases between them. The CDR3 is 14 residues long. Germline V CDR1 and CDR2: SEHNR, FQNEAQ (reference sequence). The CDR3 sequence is CASSFRQDSYEQYF. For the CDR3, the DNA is TGTGCCAGCAGCTTCCGGCAGGACTCCTACGAGCAGTACTTC. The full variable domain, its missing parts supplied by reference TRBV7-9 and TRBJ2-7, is DTGVSQNPRHKITKRGQNVTFRCDPISEHNRLYWYRQTLGQGPEFLTYFQNEAQLEKSRLLSDRFSAERPKGSFSTLEIQRTEQGDSAMYLCASSFRQDSYEQYFGPGTRLTVT.

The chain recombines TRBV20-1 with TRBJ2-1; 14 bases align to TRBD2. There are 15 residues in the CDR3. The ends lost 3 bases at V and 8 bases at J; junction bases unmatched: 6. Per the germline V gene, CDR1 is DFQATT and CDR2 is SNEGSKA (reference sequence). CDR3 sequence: CSARTSGRDVDEQFF. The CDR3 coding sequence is TGCAGTGCTAGGACTAGCGGGAGGGATGTTGATGAGCAGTTCTTC.

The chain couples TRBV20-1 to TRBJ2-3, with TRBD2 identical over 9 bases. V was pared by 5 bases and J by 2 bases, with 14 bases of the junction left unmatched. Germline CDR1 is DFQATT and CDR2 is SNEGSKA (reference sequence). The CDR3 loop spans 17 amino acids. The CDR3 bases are TGCAGTGCTGGGGGGAGGAAAGCGGGGGGTACCACAGATACGCAGTATTTT. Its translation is CSAGGRKAGGTTDTQYF.

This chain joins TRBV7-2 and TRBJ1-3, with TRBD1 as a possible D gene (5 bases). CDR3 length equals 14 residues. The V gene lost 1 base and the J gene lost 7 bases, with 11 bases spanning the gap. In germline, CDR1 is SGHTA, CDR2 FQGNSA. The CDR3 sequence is CASSLDRGGNTIYF. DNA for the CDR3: TGTGCCAGCAGCTTAGACCGGGGCGGGAACACCATATATTTT.

CDR3 sequence: CASSPGRTGELFF. The CDR3 coding sequence is TGTGCCAGCTCACCCGGGCGGACCGGGGAGCTGTTTTTT. The V call is TRBV18, the J call TRBJ2-2; D is unresolved. The CDR3 runs 13 residues. Trimming removed 3 bases at V and 5 bases at J, with 7 bases between. In germline, CDR1 is KGHSH, CDR2 LQKENI.

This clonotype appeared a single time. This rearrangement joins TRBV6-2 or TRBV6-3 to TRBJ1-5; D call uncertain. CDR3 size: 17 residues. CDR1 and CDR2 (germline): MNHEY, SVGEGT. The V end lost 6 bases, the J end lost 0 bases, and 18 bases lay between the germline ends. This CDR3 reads CASRPTRGSYSNQPQHF. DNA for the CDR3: TGTGCCAGCAGACCGACTCGCGGATCATATAGCAATCAGCCCCAGCATTTT.

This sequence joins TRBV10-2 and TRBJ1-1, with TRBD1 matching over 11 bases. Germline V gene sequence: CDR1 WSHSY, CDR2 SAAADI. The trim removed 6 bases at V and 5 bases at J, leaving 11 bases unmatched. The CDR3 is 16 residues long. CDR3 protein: CASSARTGGDGTEAFF. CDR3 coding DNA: TGCGCCAGCAGCGCAAGGACAGGGGGCGACGGAACTGAAGCTTTCTTT.

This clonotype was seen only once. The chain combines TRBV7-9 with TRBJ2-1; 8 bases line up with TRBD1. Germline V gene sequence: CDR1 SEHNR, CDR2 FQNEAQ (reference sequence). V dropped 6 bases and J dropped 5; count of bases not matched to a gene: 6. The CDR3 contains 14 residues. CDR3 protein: CASRGQELNNEQFF. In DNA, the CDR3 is TGTGCCAGCAGGGGACAGGAGCTAAACAATGAGCAGTTCTTC.